The subject of this entry is one T cell receptor (beta chain). The CDR3 totals 15 residues. V lost 6 bases and J 3 bases, leaving 18 bases between the germline ends. Germline assignment: CDR1 MDHEN and CDR2 SYDVKM. The data belong to a study of blood T cell repertoires in COVID-19. On the study more broadly: The origin of the acute and convalescent COVID-19 samples was the United States, Italy and Spain.

Here immunoSEQ multiplex PCR was the method, and the copy in TCRdb shows in-frame clones only, minus some. The profile shows about 260,000 clones, 88% of them singletons. This TCR was sampled from a human donor in a cohort sampled during active COVID-19. The sequenced material came from peripheral blood. The chain employs TRBV28 and TRBJ2-7; D is possibly TRBD2 (6 bases). The CDR3: CASSLPGVSLYEQYF. In DNA form, the CDR3 reads TGTGCCAGCAGCCTCCCGGGGGTTTCTCTCTACGAGCAGTACTTC.